These 14 T cell receptor beta chains were all obtained from the same sample, sequenced in a study of human CD8 memory T cell subsets. TPEX cells were early memory CD8+ T cells (CCR7+ PD-1+ TIGIT+) that had exhausted-like traits. Libraries for TCR beta were constructed using UMI-labeled 5' RACE. TCRdb reworked the 5' RACE reads into one entry per CDR3 protein, no DNA. The listing records about 6,700 distinct CDR3 sequences. The sequenced sample was CD8+ T cells from PBMCs. These receptor sequences come from a human donor in good health.

The chain links TRBV2 to TRBJ1-5; TCRdb selects TRBD1, and the lack of DNA leaves this call unchecked. Germline lookup yields CDR1 SNHLY and CDR2 FYNNEI. This CDR3 spans 14 amino acids. The CDR3 sequence is CASEPGQYNQPQHF.

The CDR3: CASSLAGEGPGYTF. This chain links TRBV5-6 with TRBJ1-2. Per germline, CDR1 SGHDT and CDR2 YYEEEE. The CDR3 has 14 amino acids.

This clonotype is labeled medium-sized based on frequency. This chain links TRBV7-8 with TRBJ1-4. Germline CDR1 is SGHVS and CDR2 is FQNEAQ. This CDR3 is built from 14 residues. CDR3 sequence: CASSEGATNEKLFF.

This sequence joins TRBV25-1 and TRBJ1-2; TCRdb's D gene call, TRBD1, goes unchecked for lack of DNA. There are 12 residues in the CDR3. Germline lookup yields CDR1 MGHDK and CDR2 SYGVNS. The CDR3: CASSSGQNGYTF.

Considering frequency, this clonotype is medium-sized. CDR3 residues: CASSSGTALRNTEAFF. The rearrangement joins TRBV7-3 to TRBJ1-1; TCRdb proposes TRBD1, but this gene call is untestable without DNA. This CDR3 contains 16 residues. Germline lookup yields CDR1 SGHTA and CDR2 FQGTGA.

The J gene is TRBJ2-7, the V gene TRBV15; no DNA is available, so the TRBD1 call from TCRdb remains unchecked. The CDR3 is 15 residues long. Germline V gene sequence: CDR1 LNHNV, CDR2 YYDKDF (reference sequence). The CDR3: CATSTGQGGIYEQYF.

The rearrangement links TRBV4-2 to TRBJ2-7; there is no DNA to check the TCRdb D call of TRBD1. Germline lookup yields CDR1 LGHNA and CDR2 YNFKEQ. The CDR3 sequence is 15 residues long. This CDR3 is CASSPGAGQGVEQYF.

According to its frequency, this clonotype is medium-sized. J is TRBJ2-3 and V is TRBV7-2. CDR3 size: 13 residues. The germline V gene has CDR1 SGHTA and CDR2 FQGNSA. The CDR3 protein is CASSFHYTDTQYF.

V is TRBV4-1 and J is TRBJ2-1; TCRdb outputs TRBD2, but without DNA this stays unchecked. CDR3 length: 15 residues. In germline, CDR1 is MGHRA, CDR2 YSYEKL. CDR3 residues: CASSQETSGYNEQFF.

The chain couples TRBV5-1 to TRBJ2-1; there is no DNA to check the TCRdb D call of TRBD1. This CDR3 is 16 amino acids long. Germline CDR1 is SGHRS and CDR2 is YFSETQ. Here the CDR3 reads CASSTLGGAPSSEQFF. The variable domain in full, completed from reference TRBV5-1 and TRBJ2-1, reads KAGVTQTPRYLIKTRGQQVTLSCSPISGHRSVSWYQQTPGQGLQFLFEYFSETQRNKGNFPGRFSGRQFSNSRSEMNVSTLELGDSALYLCASSTLGGAPSSEQFFGPGTRLTVL.

CDR3 residues: CASSDNRDPDTQYF. This sequence joins TRBV6-4 and TRBJ2-3; the D call of TRBD1 rests on TCRdb alone, since no DNA is present to check it. The CDR3 has 14 amino acids. Germline assignment: CDR1 MRHNA and CDR2 SNTAGT.

The gene calls are TRBV4-3 and TRBJ2-7. From germline, CDR1 is LGHNA and CDR2 YSLEER. This CDR3 has 14 residues. The CDR3 sequence: CASSQESRFGEQYF.

The rearrangement uses TRBV5-1 and TRBJ2-7; checking the TCRdb D call of TRBD1 is not possible without DNA. This CDR3 spans 16 amino acids. In germline, CDR1 is SGHRS, CDR2 YFSETQ. CDR3 protein: CASSHPRDRGSYEQYF.

Judged by frequency, this clonotype is large (0.1 to 1%). The chain couples TRBV9 to TRBJ1-2; TCRdb designates TRBD1, a call that cannot be tested without DNA. The V gene's germline CDR1 is SGDLS and CDR2 YYNGEE. This CDR3 contains 14 residues. The CDR3 reads CASSADGIFYGYTF.